These 25 T cell receptor beta chains came from one sample sequenced in a study of T cell repertoires in cytomegalovirus infection (dated by TCRdb to between 2018 and 2020). According to the study, the label for this sample's treatment or condition signals: in vitro stimulation with specific CMV peptide epitopes to enrich CMV-specific T cells. Sequencer: Illumina HiSeq 1500. TCRdb itself trimmed the public reads at Q25 with fastp, ran MiXCR and retained productive beta chains. Each entry merges the rows of one CDR3 protein and shows their most common DNA and genes. The sample records about 920,000 distinct CDR3 sequences, roughly 31% of which are singletons. The ten most abundant clones make up around an eighth of the sample. These receptors' antigens are unknown. The source material was cultured CD8+ T cells from PBMCs, sampled from culture after CMV antigen stimulation. These receptors were collected from a human donor in good health (CMV status not recorded). Some clones in this sample may be carry-over from other donors' samples.

CDR3 DNA: TGTGCCAGCAGAATGACAGGGGGCTACAATCAGCCCCAGCATTTT. It yields the protein CASRMTGGYNQPQHF. This chain connects TRBV27 to TRBJ1-5, with TRBD1 identical over 10 bases. Losses at the gene ends were 6 bases for V and 3 bases for J; bases not matched to a gene: 5. CDR1 and CDR2 from the germline V gene are MNHEY and SMNVEV (reference sequence). The CDR3 is made up of 15 amino acids.

The genes are TRBV27 and TRBJ1-6; D may be TRBD1 (5 bases). With 5 bases removed from V and 0 bases from J, the gap between germline ends came to 14 bases. The V gene's germline CDR1 is MNHEY and CDR2 SMNVEV (reference sequence). This CDR3 comprises 17 residues. DNA for the CDR3: TGTGCCAGCAGTCTGTCGGACATCCGCTCCTATAATTCACCCCTCCACTTT. Translated: CASSLSDIRSYNSPLHF.

Ten or more counts support this clonotype. CDR3 sequence reads: CASSSGQGLSGNTIYF. CDR3 coding DNA: TGTGCCAGCAGCTCCGGACAGGGCCTTTCTGGAAACACCATATATTTT. This chain connects TRBV7-6 to TRBJ1-3, with 8 bases fitting TRBD1. The V segment lost 4 bases and the J segment 1 base; nucleotides outside the gene matches: 6. Germline V gene lookup returns CDR1 SGHVS and CDR2 FNYEAQ. The CDR3 spans 16 residues.

This clonotype came up many times. This chain uses TRBV7-6 with TRBJ2-1, with 8 bases fitting TRBD1. Trimming took 5 bases from V and 4 from J; bases not matched to a gene: 7. The CDR3 consists of 15 residues. The germline V gene encodes CDR1 SGHVS and CDR2 FNYEAQ. The CDR3 region has the DNA TGTGCCAGCAGCCCCGGGACAGGCACTTACAATGAGCAGTTCTTC. Its protein is CASSPGTGTYNEQFF.

This clonotype was counted only a few times. This sequence joins TRBV10-3 and TRBJ2-3; D possibly corresponds to TRBD2 (6 bases). Trimming cost V 0 bases and J 0 bases, with 10 bases left between them. This CDR3 spans 16 amino acids. Germline assignment: CDR1 ENHRY and CDR2 SYGVKD. The CDR3, as DNA: TGTGCCATCAGTGAGTCGTGGCGGGAAAGCACAGATACGCAGTATTTT. Protein: CAISESWRESTDTQYF.

J is TRBJ2-3 and V is TRBV7-6; maybe TRBD2 (6 bases). CDR1 and CDR2 from the germline V gene are SGHVS and FNYEAQ. Deletions cut 4 bases from V and 0 bases from J, with 11 bases between. The CDR3 totals 15 residues. The CDR3 DNA follows: TGTGCCAGCAGCTCATTAGCGGTTAGCACAGATACGCAGTATTTT. Encoded protein: CASSSLAVSTDTQYF.

The rearrangement links TRBV6-2 or TRBV6-3 to TRBJ2-1; D is uncertain. The CDR3 has 16 amino acids. In germline, CDR1 is MNHEY, CDR2 SVGEGT. The V end was cut by 2 bases, the J end by 2 bases, with 13 bases between. CDR3 sequence (DNA): TGTGCCAGCAGTTACGAGGTGGAAAAGGCCTACAATGAGCAGTTCTTC. Translation gives CASSYEVEKAYNEQFF.

This chain links TRBV20-1 with TRBJ2-3; D not resolved. Germline V gene lookup returns CDR1 DFQATT and CDR2 SNEGSKA (reference sequence). This CDR3 spans 13 amino acids. Trimming took 6 bases from V and 1 from J, leaving 11 bases between them. CDR3 sequence reads: CSAVASGTDTQYF. The CDR3 bases are TGCAGTGCCGTGGCCTCAGGCACAGATACGCAGTATTTT.

This clonotype was picked up a small number of times. The J gene is TRBJ2-7, the V gene TRBV6-1; D tentatively fits TRBD1 or TRBD2 (5 bases each). The length of the CDR3 is 16 residues. With 2 bases removed from V and 1 base from J, the gap between germline ends came to 15 bases. Germline V gene lookup returns CDR1 MNHNS and CDR2 SASEGT. The CDR3: CASSEWDGGLSYEQYF. CDR3 nucleotide sequence: TGTGCCAGCAGTGAATGGGACGGAGGCCTATCCTACGAGCAGTACTTC.

This clonotype appeared a few times. A junction boundary mismatches the germline segment, possibly from a read error. The chain recombines TRBV12-3 or TRBV12-4 with TRBJ2-3; D not certain. This CDR3 region has 9 residues. Here the CDR3 reads CASSPRLSF. The CDR3 DNA reads TGTGCCAGCAGCCCTAGACTTTCTTTT.

The gene calls are TRBV25-1 and TRBJ1-5; no clear D. V shed 5 bases and J shed 0 bases, with 17 bases lying between them. The CDR3 has 17 residues. CDR1 is MGHDK and CDR2 is SYGVNS in the germline V gene. The CDR3 spells CASSPPGGVYSNQPQHF. The CDR3 DNA is TGTGCCAGCAGTCCACCTGGAGGCGTTTATAGCAATCAGCCCCAGCATTTT.

This clonotype was recorded a few times. The chain employs TRBV14 and TRBJ2-1; 7 nucleotides match TRBD1. V lost 6 bases to trimming and J lost 8 bases; unmatched junction nucleotides: 19. The CDR3 loop spans 17 amino acids. Per germline, CDR1 SGHDN and CDR2 FVKESK. The CDR3 loop is CASSRPLRDRVSDEQFF. The CDR3 bases are TGTGCCAGCAGTCGGCCACTCCGAGACAGGGTTTCGGATGAGCAGTTCTTC.

V gene TRBV6-1 combines with J gene TRBJ2-3, with a tentative D call TRBD2 (6 bases). The CDR3 runs 15 residues. Per germline, CDR1 MNHNS and CDR2 SASEGT. Trimming left V 5 bases short and J 3 bases short, with 15 bases between. The CDR3: CASSPFPEGTDTQYF. CDR3 in DNA: TGTGCCAGCAGTCCCTTCCCGGAGGGGACAGATACGCAGTATTTT.

The chain joins TRBV6-1 to TRBJ1-1; D not resolved. From germline, CDR1 is MNHNS and CDR2 SASEGT. This CDR3 is built from 13 residues. The V end lost 5 bases, the J end lost 1 base, and 8 bases lay between the germline ends. CDR3 in amino acids: CASSYARNTEAFF. CDR3 bases: TGTGCCAGCAGTTACGCGCGGAACACTGAAGCTTTCTTT.

This chain uses TRBV6-6 with TRBJ2-5, with 12 bases identical to TRBD2. Trimming took 5 bases from V and 4 from J; bases not matched to a gene: 8. CDR1 is MNHNY, CDR2 SVGAGI, per germline (reference sequence). The CDR3 sequence is 16 residues long. The CDR3 nucleotides are TGTGCCAGCAGTCCGAAAGGACTAGCGGGATTAGAGACCCAGTACTTC. Its translation: CASSPKGLAGLETQYF.

This clonotype has more than one count but fewer than ten. DNA of the CDR3: TGTGCCATCAGTGTTAAAGGGGATTCGGGCACAGATACGCAGTATTTT. This codes for CAISVKGDSGTDTQYF. V gene TRBV10-3 combines with J gene TRBJ2-3; D is possibly TRBD1 (5 bases). V gave up 4 bases and J gave up 1 base, with 15 bases separating them. The germline CDR1 and CDR2 sequences are ENHRY and SYGVKD. This CDR3 is 16 amino acids long.

This clonotype came up a few times. This rearrangement joins TRBV6-2 or TRBV6-3 to TRBJ2-7, with D uncertain. Germline V gene data show CDR1 as MNHEY and CDR2 as SVGEGT. CDR3 length equals 16 residues. Trimming left V 0 bases short and J 2 bases short, with 14 bases between. The CDR3 DNA reads TGTGCCAGCAGTTACTCCCCTAGTGCTGGGGCCTACGAGCAGTACGTC. Its translation: CASSYSPSAGAYEQYV.

The rearrangement links TRBV10-3 to TRBJ1-6, with 10 bases that match TRBD1. The CDR3 runs to 16 residues. The V segment lost 3 bases and the J segment 8 bases; nucleotides outside the gene matches: 7. Germline V gene sequence: CDR1 ENHRY, CDR2 SYGVKD. CDR3 bases: TGTGCCATCAGTGACCCGGGACAGGGGTTGGATTCACCCCTCCACTTT. Its translation: CAISDPGQGLDSPLHF.

J is TRBJ1-4 and V is TRBV6-6, with a possible D match to TRBD1 (6 bases). Deletions cut 0 bases from V and 6 bases from J, with 32 bases between. Per germline, CDR1 MNHNY and CDR2 SVGAGI (reference sequence). The CDR3 is made up of 22 amino acids. The CDR3 nucleotides are TGTGCCAGCAGTTACTCGAAACGTGGGGGGCGTCTTGTTTCGAATGCCGATGAAAAACTGTTTTTT. This sequence encodes CASSYSKRGGRLVSNADEKLFF.

This clonotype turned up a few times. DNA for the CDR3: TGTGCCAGCGCGTCCCTTGACAGACCGAATGGCTACACCTTC. Its protein product is CASASLDRPNGYTF. The chain employs TRBV7-9 and TRBJ1-2; tentatively, D is TRBD1 (5 bases). Germline assignment: CDR1 SEHNR and CDR2 FQNEAQ (reference sequence). V was clipped by 8 bases and J by 6 bases, with 19 bases between them. CDR3 length equals 14 residues. The whole variable domain, remainder taken from reference TRBV7-9 and TRBJ1-2, is DTGVSQNPRHKITKRGQNVTFRCDPISEHNRLYWYRQTLGQGPEFLTYFQNEAQLEKSRLLSDRFSAERPKGSFSTLEIQRTEQGDSAMYLCASASLDRPNGYTFGSGTRLTVV.

This sequence joins TRBV6-2 or TRBV6-3 and TRBJ2-5; 10 nucleotides line up with TRBD1. The CDR3 extends over 16 amino acids. The V gene end was trimmed by 5 bases and the J gene end by 5 bases; junction bases not matched to a gene: 11. Per germline, CDR1 MNHEY and CDR2 SVGEGT. In nucleotides, the CDR3 is TGTGCCAGCAGTCCGGGACAGGGGTTCTTCCAGGAGACCCAGTACTTC. Translated: CASSPGQGFFQETQYF.

This clonotype has just a few counts. V is TRBV7-8 and J is TRBJ2-3; 11 positions agree with TRBD2. CDR3 size: 19 residues. Trimming at V came to 1 base and at J to 2 bases, leaving 11 bases not matched to a gene. The V gene's germline CDR1 is SGHVS and CDR2 FQNEAQ. CDR3 loop: CASSLEVASGGPPTDTQYF. Here the CDR3 DNA reads TGTGCCAGCAGCTTAGAAGTGGCTAGCGGGGGGCCCCCCACAGATACGCAGTATTTT.

In regard to this clonotype: Since a much larger clone is just one base distant, this may be a read error. The V and J genes are TRBV7-2 and TRBJ2-5, with TRBD1 as a possible D gene (6 bases). Per germline, CDR1 SGHTA and CDR2 FQGNSA. The CDR3 runs to 15 residues. Trimming took off 5 bases at V and 2 bases at J, with 15 bases between the two ends. For the CDR3, the DNA is TGTGCCAGCAGCCTTTTTGGGACAAGTCAAGAGACCCAGTACTTC. Amino acids: CASSLFGTSQETQYF.

A word on this clonotype: This is likely a read error, given that the CDR3 carries no conserved phenylalanine or tryptophan at its end. V and J are TRBV5-5 and TRBJ2-7; D is possibly TRBD1 or TRBD2 (6 bases each). The CDR3 has 11 residues. V gave up 5 bases and J gave up 7 bases, with 10 bases separating them. CDR1 and CDR2 (germline): SGHKS, YYEKEE (reference sequence). This chain's CDR3 is CASREGGEQYS. The CDR3 DNA reads as TGTGCCAGCAGAGAAGGGGGGGAGCAGTACTCC.

This clonotype appeared a few times. The chain carries TRBV7-6 and TRBJ2-1; D is uncertain. This CDR3 comprises 10 residues. Trimming removed 4 bases at V and 10 bases at J, with 5 bases between. The germline CDR1 and CDR2 sequences are SGHVS and FNYEAQ. The DNA of the CDR3 is TGTGCCAGCAGCTCCCGAGAGCAGTTCTTC. Residues: CASSSREQFF.